This is a list of T cell receptor beta chains from one sample in a study of control samples from healthy donors and cancer patients. The data were produced by immunoSEQ multiplex PCR, yet TCRdb's version contains in-frame clones alone and is incomplete. Among approximately 150,000 clones listed, 94% were seen once. The sequencing input was blood. The source of these receptors is a man in his forties in good health. Each CDR3 is given with its conserved first and last residue. The order of the fields is clone size, J gene, V gene, D gene, CDR3 DNA, CDR3 protein. A D gene is named only where the DNA matches it firmly. Rows may omit the clone size; those that give it use once, few, many or a size class.

>NA|TRBJ2-6|TRBV9|NA
TGTGCCAGCAGCGTAGGTGGGGGGAGCTCTGGGGCCAACGTCCTGACTTTC
CASSVGGGSSGANVLTF
>NA|TRBJ1-6|TRBV2|TRBD1
TGTGCCGTGGGACAGGATTATAATTCACCCCTCCACTTT
CAVGQDYNSPLHF
>NA|TRBJ2-1|TRBV28|TRBD2
TGTGCCAGCACACCAGCCGGGACTAGCGGGAGTAGGAACAATGAGCAGTTCTTC
CASTPAGTSGSRNNEQFF
>NA|TRBJ2-4|TRBV12-3/TRBV12-4|NA
TGTGCCAGCAGTTTTTCCAAAAACATTCAGTACTTC
CASSFSKNIQYF
>NA|TRBJ1-1|TRBV11-2|NA
TGTGCCAGCAGCTTTTCCCAGGGAAACACTGAAGCTTTCTTT
CASSFSQGNTEAFF
>NA|TRBJ1-1|TRBV12-5|TRBD1
TGTGCTAGTGGTTTTTCCGGGACAGGGTCGCTTCGGACTGAAGCTTTCTTT
CASGFSGTGSLRTEAFF
>NA|TRBJ1-1|TRBV15|TRBD1
TGTGCCACCAGCCGGCAGGGGGTCACTGAAGCTTTCTTT
CATSRQGVTEAFF
>NA|TRBJ2-7|TRBV6-2/TRBV6-3|NA
TGTGCCAGCAGCGTGGGGACGGTCATTGCCTACGAGCAGTACTTC
CASSVGTVIAYEQYF
>NA|TRBJ2-1|TRBV18|TRBD2
TGTGCCAGCTCACCAAGGCGGGAGAAGGGTTACAATGAGCAGTTCTTC
CASSPRREKGYNEQFF
>NA|TRBJ2-5|TRBV3-1/TRBV3-2|TRBD1
TGTGCCAGCAGCCTACAGGGGCGCAAGGAGACCCAGTACTTC
CASSLQGRKETQYF
>NA|TRBJ2-4|TRBV7-3|TRBD1
TGTGCCAGCAGCGAGGGACAGGGGGCCAAAAACATTCAGTACTTC
CASSEGQGAKNIQYF
>NA|TRBJ1-5|TRBV10-3|TRBD1
TGTGCCACCAGAGACAGGGAGGCTCAGCCCCAGCATTTT
CATRDREAQPQHF
>NA|TRBJ1-1|TRBV10-3|NA
TGTGCCATCAGTGAGTTAGGGACTGAAGCTTTCTTT
CAISELGTEAFF
>NA|TRBJ1-1|TRBV19|NA
TGTGCCAGTACCAGGACGGACATGAACACTGAAGCTTTCTTT
CASTRTDMNTEAFF
>NA|TRBJ2-1|TRBV5-1|NA
TGCGCCAGCAGCTTTGGACAGTACAATGAGCAGTTCTTC
CASSFGQYNEQFF
>NA|TRBJ1-1|TRBV9|NA
TGTGCCAGCAGCGGGGGTGGGACTGAAGCTTTCTTT
CASSGGGTEAFF
>NA|TRBJ1-1|TRBV9|NA
TGTGCCAGCAGCCCCTCGGGGGGAAGGAACACTGAAGCTTTCTTT
CASSPSGGRNTEAFF
>NA|TRBJ2-3|TRBV7-9|TRBD1
TGTGCCAGCAGTTTAGTGATGACAGGGGGCACAGATACGCAGTATTTT
CASSLVMTGGTDTQYF
>NA|TRBJ2-2|TRBV11-2|TRBD2
TGTGCCAGCAGCTTTTTCAGACTAGCGGGTATCACCGGGGAGCTGTTTTTT
CASSFFRLAGITGELFF
>once|TRBJ2-2|TRBV7-2|TRBD1
TGTGCCAGCAGCTTAGTCTTTCCAGGGGGCAACACCGGGGAGCTGTTTTTT
CASSLVFPGGNTGELFF
>NA|TRBJ2-1|TRBV3-1/TRBV3-2|NA
TGTGCCAGCAGCCGCAAACTGGGAAGGGAGCAGTTCTTC
CASSRKLGREQFF
>NA|TRBJ2-5|TRBV19|NA
TGTGCCAGTAGCCTCTTAGGGTCGGAGGAGACCCAGTACTTC
CASSLLGSEETQYF
>NA|TRBJ2-1|TRBV7-3|NA
TGTGCCAGCAGCTTAAATGGCGGAAATACCTACAATGAGCAGTTCTTC
CASSLNGGNTYNEQFF
>NA|TRBJ2-3|TRBV3-1/TRBV3-2|NA
TGTGCCAGCAGCCCGACAGTAAGAGATACGCAGTATTTT
CASSPTVRDTQYF
>NA|TRBJ1-3|TRBV15|NA
TGTGCCACCAGCAGAGATGCGGCAAACTCTGGAAACACCATATATTTT
CATSRDAANSGNTIYF
>NA|TRBJ2-3|TRBV9|NA
TGTGCCAGCAGCATTTGGGACGGCTCATCTAGCACAGATACGCAGTATTTT
CASSIWDGSSSTDTQYF
>NA|TRBJ2-7|TRBV7-8|TRBD2
TGTGCCAGCAGCTGGGAGGGTACCCTGACTTTCTACGAGCAGTACTTC
CASSWEGTLTFYEQYF
>NA|TRBJ2-2|TRBV5-8|NA
TGTGCCAGCACCCTTGGTGGTAGTGAAGGCACCGGGGAGCTGTTTTTT
CASTLGGSEGTGELFF
>NA|TRBJ2-2|TRBV4-2|TRBD1
TGTGCCAGCAGCCATGGGACAGCGAACACCGGGGAGCTGTTTTTT
CASSHGTANTGELFF
>NA|TRBJ2-7|TRBV19|TRBD1
TGTGCCAGCAAGGACAGGACATCCTCCTACGAGCAGTACTTC
CASKDRTSSYEQYF
>NA|TRBJ1-1|TRBV12-3/TRBV12-4|NA
TGTGCCAGCAGCCTCGTCCTGAACACTGAAGCTTTCTTT
CASSLVLNTEAFF
>NA|TRBJ2-2|TRBV18|TRBD2
TGTGCCAGCTCACCACTTATCGGGGGGACCGGGGAGCTGTTTTTT
CASSPLIGGTGELFF
>NA|TRBJ1-6|TRBV7-9|NA
TGTGCCAGCAGCCCACCAGGGAGCAATTCACCCCTCCACTTT
CASSPPGSNSPLHF
>NA|TRBJ1-5|TRBV12-5|NA
TGTGCTAGTGGCCCCCGAGGGGGATATCAGCCCCAGCATTTT
CASGPRGGYQPQHF
>NA|TRBJ1-1|TRBV6-5|TRBD1
TGTGCCAGCAGTTCGTTTTCCGGACAGGGGAACACTGAAGCTTTCTTT
CASSSFSGQGNTEAFF
>NA|TRBJ2-2|TRBV5-1|TRBD1
TGCGCCAGCACCCGGGACAGTTACACCGGGGAGCTGTTTTTT
CASTRDSYTGELFF
>NA|TRBJ2-1|TRBV7-9|TRBD2
TGTGCCAGCAGCTTTTACAGCGGGAGGTCGTATGAGCAGTTCTTC
CASSFYSGRSYEQFF
>NA|TRBJ2-3|TRBV2|NA
TGTGCCAGCTTAGCGGTCACTAGCACAGATACGCAGTATTTT
CASLAVTSTDTQYF
>once|TRBJ1-5|TRBV5-1|NA
TGCGCCAGCAGCTTAGGCCATAGCAATCAGCCCCAGCATTTT
CASSLGHSNQPQHF
>NA|TRBJ2-7|TRBV29-1|NA
TGCAGCGTTGAAGCGGGAGCCGTTGGGGAGCAGTACTTC
CSVEAGAVGEQYF
>NA|TRBJ1-2|TRBV11-2|NA
TGTGCCAGCAGCTTAGATGTTGGGGGCAACTATGGCTACACCTTC
CASSLDVGGNYGYTF
>once|TRBJ1-2|TRBV4-3|NA
TGCGCCAGCAGCCGAGAGGCCGGGGGCGGCTATGGCTACACCTTC
CASSREAGGGYGYTF
>NA|TRBJ1-2|TRBV24-1|NA
TGTGCCACCAGTCCCTCCGACCGGGACGGTGGCTACACCTTC
CATSPSDRDGGYTF
>NA|TRBJ1-3|TRBV9|NA
TGTGCCAGCAGCGCACAGTTCTCTGGAAACACCATATATTTT
CASSAQFSGNTIYF
>NA|TRBJ2-6|TRBV18|TRBD1
TGTGCCAGCTCACTTTATCCGGGACAGGGATTCTCTGGGGCCAACGTCCTGACTTTC
CASSLYPGQGFSGANVLTF
>NA|TRBJ1-2|TRBV7-2|NA
TGTGCCAGCAGCTTAGGGGAGCGGGGAACCTATGGCTACACCTTC
CASSLGERGTYGYTF
>NA|TRBJ1-6|TRBV3-1/TRBV3-2|NA
TGTGCCAGCAGGGCGGTGATTAATTCACCCCTCCACTTT
CASRAVINSPLHF
>NA|TRBJ1-2|TRBV12-3/TRBV12-4|TRBD1
TGTGCCAGTGACAGACAGGGCGGCTACACCTTC
CASDRQGGYTF
>NA|TRBJ2-3|TRBV11-2|NA
TGTGCCAGCAGCTTAGAGCCGGGCACAGATACGCAGTATTTT
CASSLEPGTDTQYF
>NA|TRBJ2-7|TRBV29-1|NA
TGCAGCGTTGGGTGGTCTCCCTACGAGCAGTACTTC
CSVGWSPYEQYF
>NA|TRBJ2-2|TRBV24-1|NA
TGTGCCACCAGTGATCTCCACGGGGACACCGGGGAGCTGTTTTTT
CATSDLHGDTGELFF
>NA|TRBJ2-3|TRBV5-8|NA
TGTGCCAGAACAGGACGTATGAGCACAGATACGCAGTATTTT
CARTGRMSTDTQYF
>NA|TRBJ2-1|TRBV5-1|NA
TGCGCCAGCAGCCGGGCCCACAGCTCCTACAATGAGCAGTTCTTC
CASSRAHSSYNEQFF
>NA|TRBJ1-3|TRBV12-3/TRBV12-4|TRBD1
TGTGCCAGCAGTTCGTCCCGGGGGACAGCTCAAACCTTT
CASSSSRGTAQTF
>once|TRBJ2-7|TRBV5-4|NA
TGTGCCAGCAGCTTCCGGGACGGCCCCTACGAGCAGTACTTC
CASSFRDGPYEQYF